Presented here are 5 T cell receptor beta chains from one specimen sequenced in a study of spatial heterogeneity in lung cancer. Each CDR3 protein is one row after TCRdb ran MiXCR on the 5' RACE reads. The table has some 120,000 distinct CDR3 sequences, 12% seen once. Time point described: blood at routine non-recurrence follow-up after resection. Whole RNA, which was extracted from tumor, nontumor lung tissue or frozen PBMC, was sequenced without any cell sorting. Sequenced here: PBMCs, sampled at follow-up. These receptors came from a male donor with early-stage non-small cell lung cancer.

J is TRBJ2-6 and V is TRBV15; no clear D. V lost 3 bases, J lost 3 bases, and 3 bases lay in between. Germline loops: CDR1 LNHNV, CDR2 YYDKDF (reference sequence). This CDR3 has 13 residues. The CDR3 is CATSSDGANVLTF. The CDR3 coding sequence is TGTGCCACCAGCAGCGATGGGGCCAACGTCCTGACTTTC.

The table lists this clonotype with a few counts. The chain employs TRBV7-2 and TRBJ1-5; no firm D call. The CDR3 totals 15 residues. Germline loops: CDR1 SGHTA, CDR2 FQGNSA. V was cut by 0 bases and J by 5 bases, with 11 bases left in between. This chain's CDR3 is CASSLAPGSHQPQHF. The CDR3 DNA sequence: TGTGCCAGCAGCTTAGCGCCAGGCAGTCATCAGCCCCAGCATTTT.

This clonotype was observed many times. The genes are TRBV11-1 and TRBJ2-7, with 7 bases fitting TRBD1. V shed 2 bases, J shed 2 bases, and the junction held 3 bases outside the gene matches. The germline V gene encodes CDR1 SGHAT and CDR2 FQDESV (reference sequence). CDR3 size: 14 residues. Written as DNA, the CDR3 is TGTGCCAGCAGCTTACAGGGGGTACCCTACGAGCAGTACTTC. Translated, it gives CASSLQGVPYEQYF.

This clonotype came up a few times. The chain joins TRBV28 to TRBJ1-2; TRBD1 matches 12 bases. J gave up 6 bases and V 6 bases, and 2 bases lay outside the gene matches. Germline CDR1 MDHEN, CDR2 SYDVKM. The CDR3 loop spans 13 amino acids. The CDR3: CASRGQGANGYTF. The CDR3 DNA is TGTGCCAGCAGGGGACAGGGGGCTAATGGCTACACCTTC.

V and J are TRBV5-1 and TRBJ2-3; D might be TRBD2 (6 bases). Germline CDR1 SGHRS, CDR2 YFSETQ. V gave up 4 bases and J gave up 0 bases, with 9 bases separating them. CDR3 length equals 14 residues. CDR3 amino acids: CASSRRGSTDTQYF. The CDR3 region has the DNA TGCGCCAGCAGCAGGAGGGGAAGCACAGATACGCAGTATTTT.